Below, 5 T cell receptor beta chains from the same sample are listed, as sequenced in a study of blood T cell repertoires in COVID-19 (TCRdb year 2020). The protocol used for the library was the immunoSEQ multiplex PCR assay. The table comes from immuneACCESS by way of TCRdb, which keeps in-frame sequences with V and J called. Part of the clones is missing from these tables; in studies checked, under half for an unresolved V gene and the rest for unknown reasons. The sample table contains around 150,000 clones; only one count was recorded for 75% to 80% of them. 2.5% to 3% of the sample rests with the top ten. Sequences were obtained from PBMCs or T cells enriched from blood (not recorded which). Source of these receptors: a woman aged 45-65 years who had recovered from COVID-19.

The rearrangement uses TRBV5-5 and TRBJ1-2; TRBD1 might be the D (5 bases). Trimming pared 4 bases from V and 2 bases from J, leaving 12 bases between. This CDR3 is 14 amino acids long. The germline CDR1 and CDR2 sequences are SGHKS and YYEKEE (reference sequence). The CDR3, as DNA: TGTGCCAGCAGCCGAAAACAGGAGAACTATGGCTACACCTTC. This gives the protein CASSRKQENYGYTF. Combining the CDR3 with reference TRBV5-5 and TRBJ1-2 gives the whole variable domain DAGVTQSPTHLIKTRGQQVTLRCSPISGHKSVSWYQQVLGQGPQFIFQYYEKEERGRGNFPDRFSARQFPNYSSELNVNALLLGDSALYLCASSRKQENYGYTFGSGTRLTVV.

This clone occurred once. This chain joins TRBV6-6 and TRBJ2-5; TRBD2 matches 14 bases. Trimming at V came to 3 bases and at J to 5 bases, leaving 5 bases not matched to a gene. The length of the CDR3 is 16 residues. Germline V CDR1 and CDR2: MNHNY, SVGAGI (reference sequence). The CDR3 sequence: CASSYPGLAGVETQYF. The CDR3 DNA is TGTGCCAGCAGTTATCCGGGACTAGCGGGAGTGGAGACCCAGTACTTC.

This rearrangement joins TRBV7-3 to TRBJ1-1; TRBD1 is a possible D gene (5 bases). The CDR3 has 13 residues. Germline CDR1 reads SGHTA; CDR2 reads FQGTGA. Trimming stripped 4 bases from V and 1 base from J, with 7 bases between. CDR3 DNA: TGTGCCAGCAGCTATACAGGGAACACTGAAGCTTTCTTT. Translated, it gives CASSYTGNTEAFF.

This chain connects TRBV9 to TRBJ1-1; a weak D match, TRBD1 (5 bases). The germline CDR1 and CDR2 sequences are SGDLS and YYNGEE. The CDR3 sequence is 15 residues long. V lost 2 bases, J lost 3 bases, and 14 bases lay in between. The CDR3 DNA reads as TGTGCCAGCAGCGTGGGGGGTGGGACTGACACTGAAGCTTTCTTT. Its translation is CASSVGGGTDTEAFF.

This clone turned up a few times. V and J are TRBV27 and TRBJ1-2, with 8 bases identical to TRBD1. The CDR3 extends over 15 amino acids. V gave up 4 bases and J gave up 3 bases; unmatched junction bases: 7. Germline V gene lookup returns CDR1 MNHEY and CDR2 SMNVEV (reference sequence). The CDR3 here is CASSSDRGSDYGYTF. CDR3 DNA sequence: TGTGCCAGCAGTTCAGACAGGGGTTCCGACTATGGCTACACCTTC.